Sequencing of this TCR beta chain was carried out in a study of post-analysis software for immune sequencing data. Whole-study context: Relapsing-remitting, secondary progressive and progressive-relapsing forms made up the multiple sclerosis disease courses.

Incorporated into the TCR beta cDNA libraries were unique molecular identifiers, which served to reduce PCR and sequencing biases. Input of about 0.95 to 11 million T cells yielded a few hundred thousand cDNA molecules. MiXCR was run by TCRdb on the PCR reads, yielding one entry per CDR3 protein. The table has hundreds of thousands of distinct CDR3 sequences, about 57% seen once. About this clonotype itself: Its antigen is unknown.

Study-wide findings and caveats: Controls showed lower frequencies than patients for 4 or 5 TRBV segments, and TRBV5-6, TRBV5-1 and TRBV20-1 were among these. Controls showed significantly higher normalized Chao1 diversity than did multiple sclerosis patients.

The CDR3 is 13 residues long. The V end was cut by 0 bases, the J end by 3 bases, with 4 bases between. Germline CDR1 is KGHSH and CDR2 is LQKENI. This TCR was sampled from a girl aged 5-17 years with multiple sclerosis. The V call is TRBV18, the J call TRBJ2-3; D gene ambiguous. The material sequenced was blood. The CDR3 bases are TGTGCCAGCTCACCACCCATAACAGATACGCAGTATTTT. It is translated as CASSPPITDTQYF.